The 19 T cell receptor beta chains listed next were all sequenced from one sample in a study of cytomegalovirus exposure and HLA in healthy donors. It was with 60 Vbeta and 13 Jbeta primers that the PCR ran. TCRdb's copy holds only in-frame clones and misses some; the assay was immunoSEQ multiplex PCR. The sample records 100,000 to 150,000 clones, 17% being singletons. Material for sequencing was PBMCs. The receptor set was obtained from a female donor in good health and CMV-seropositive.

This clone was seen only a few times. The chain has TRBV5-1 and TRBJ2-7, with 8 bases matching TRBD1. Germline lookup yields CDR1 SGHRS and CDR2 YFSETQ. V shed 5 bases and J 0 bases; nucleotides not matched to a gene: 10. The CDR3 covers 16 residues. The CDR3 DNA follows: TGCGCCAGCAGTCCGGACAGGGCAACGATCTCCTACGAGCAGTACTTC. This translates into CASSPDRATISYEQYF.

The rearrangement uses TRBV6-5 and TRBJ2-7, with TRBD1 matching over 10 bases. Per germline, CDR1 MNHEY and CDR2 SVGAGI. The CDR3 spans 16 residues. With 0 bases clipped from V and 3 bases from J, the junction kept 5 bases outside the gene matches. CDR3 in amino acids: CASSYSGQGTLYEQYF. The CDR3 bases are TGTGCCAGCAGTTACTCGGGACAGGGGACCCTCTACGAGCAGTACTTC.

This chain links TRBV9 with TRBJ2-3; 9 bases align to TRBD1. Unmatched junction bases numbered 6, after V lost 4 bases and J lost 0 bases. CDR1 and CDR2 from the germline V gene are SGDLS and YYNGEE. The CDR3 runs to 16 residues. In DNA, the CDR3 is TGTGCCAGCAGCTTCACAGGGGGCGCAAGCACAGATACGCAGTATTTT. Protein: CASSFTGGASTDTQYF.

This clone was observed a few times. The chain carries TRBV27 and TRBJ2-1, with 9 positions matching TRBD1. Trimming cost V 7 bases and J 6 bases; bases outside gene matches: 7. Germline V gene data show CDR1 as MNHEY and CDR2 as SMNVEV (reference sequence). The CDR3 totals 14 residues. For the CDR3, the DNA is TGTGCCAGCACGGACAGGGGTCATATCAATGAGCAGTTCTTC. This translates into CASTDRGHINEQFF.

The CDR3 protein is CASTRPTSPRDTQYF. Here the CDR3 DNA reads TGTGCCAGCACCAGACCGACTAGCCCTAGGGATACGCAGTATTTT. The chain uses TRBV28 and TRBJ2-3; 7 bases align to TRBD2. The CDR3 length is 15 residues. Germline V gene lookup returns CDR1 MDHEN and CDR2 SYDVKM. V gave up 7 bases and J gave up 6 bases; unmatched junction bases: 13.

The chain carries TRBV18 and TRBJ1-5, with D unresolved. This CDR3 spans 15 amino acids. V lost 3 bases, J lost 3 bases, and 12 bases lay in between. Germline V CDR1 and CDR2: KGHSH, LQKENI. This CDR3 reads CASSPEPGDNQPQHF. DNA of the CDR3: TGTGCCAGCTCACCCGAGCCGGGAGACAATCAGCCCCAGCATTTT.

This clone was recorded a few times. The chain employs TRBV21-1 and TRBJ1-3; the table gives TRBD1 as D, unverified against the DNA. TRBV21-1 constitutes a pseudogene. The CDR3 spans 13 residues. Written as DNA, the CDR3 is TGTGCCAGCACCCCTGACAGGGGGAACACCATATATTTT. This gives the protein CASTPDRGNTIYF.

This chain joins TRBV2 and TRBJ2-7, with D possibly TRBD2 on 5 matching bases. Per germline, CDR1 SNHLY and CDR2 FYNNEI. V lost 4 bases and J 2 bases, leaving 12 bases between the germline ends. The CDR3 spans 14 residues. The CDR3 loop reads CASSVEQRTYEQYF. DNA of the CDR3: TGTGCCAGCAGTGTGGAGCAGCGGACCTACGAGCAGTACTTC.

This chain connects TRBV6-1 to TRBJ1-5, with a possible D match to TRBD1 (5 bases). Germline values: CDR1 MNHNS, CDR2 SASEGT. The V and J ends lost 1 base and 0 bases respectively, with 16 bases between them. The CDR3 covers 18 residues. The CDR3 region has the DNA TGTGCCAGCAGTGAAGGATCTGAGGCAGGGTATAGCAATCAGCCCCAGCATTTT. This translates into CASSEGSEAGYSNQPQHF.

The chain joins TRBV30 to TRBJ2-7; no firm D call. The germline CDR1 and CDR2 sequences are GTSNPN and SVGIG (reference sequence). The CDR3 runs 15 residues. Trimming took 1 base from V and 0 from J, leaving 13 bases between them. For the CDR3, the DNA is TGTGCCTGGAGTGCAGAGGCCTCCTTCTCCTACGAGCAGTACTTC. Translated: CAWSAEASFSYEQYF. Full variable domain (missing parts from reference TRBV30 and TRBJ2-7): SQTIHQWPATLVQPVGSPLSLECTVEGTSNPNLYWYRQAAGRGLQLLFYSVGIGQISSEVPQNLSASRPQDRQFILSSKKLLLSDSGFYLCAWSAEASFSYEQYFGPGTRLTVT.

This chain uses TRBV10-3 with TRBJ2-6; 7 bases are a match to TRBD1. Trimming removed 6 bases from V and 0 bases from J; junction bases left unmatched: 8. The CDR3 sequence is 17 residues long. Germline V gene data show CDR1 as ENHRY and CDR2 as SYGVKD. This CDR3 is CAIRRGGAGSGANVLTF. The CDR3 bases are TGTGCCATCAGGAGAGGGGGCGCGGGCTCTGGGGCCAACGTCCTGACTTTC.

This clone was seen only once. The chain recombines TRBV25-1 with TRBJ1-1; 8 nucleotides line up with TRBD1. V trimming: 6 bases; J trimming: 0 bases; junction bases outside the gene matches: 9. Germline CDR1 reads MGHDK; CDR2 reads SYGVNS. This CDR3 comprises 16 residues. CDR3 in amino acids: CASSLGTGSVNTEAFF. The CDR3 DNA sequence: TGTGCCAGCAGCCTGGGGACAGGTTCGGTGAACACTGAAGCTTTCTTT. The entire variable domain, with the rest obtained from reference TRBV25-1 and TRBJ1-1, is as follows: EADIYQTPRYLVIGTGKKITLECSQTMGHDKMYWYQQDPGMELHLIHYSYGVNSTEKGDLSSESTVSRIRTEHFPLTLESARPSHTSQYLCASSLGTGSVNTEAFFGQGTRLTVV.

The CDR3: CASSEGPVYTEAFF. The DNA of the CDR3 is TGTGCCAGCAGTGAAGGTCCCGTGTACACTGAAGCTTTCTTT. The chain carries TRBV2 and TRBJ1-1; no firm D call. V was shortened by 1 base and J by 3 bases, with 9 bases between the two germline ends. CDR1 is SNHLY, CDR2 FYNNEI, per germline. This CDR3 region has 14 residues.

The chain joins TRBV25-1 to TRBJ2-1, with TRBD2 matching 8 bases. The CDR3 spans 16 residues. The germline CDR1 and CDR2 sequences are MGHDK and SYGVNS. V dropped 4 bases and J dropped 3; count of bases not matched to a gene: 8. CDR3: CASSGSLAGNYNEQFF. In nucleotides, the CDR3 is TGTGCCAGCAGTGGGTCCCTAGCGGGTAACTACAATGAGCAGTTCTTC.

CDR3 residues: CASSRIFREGRETQYF. The CDR3 bases are TGTGCCAGCAGCCGAATATTTCGGGAGGGCCGGGAGACCCAGTACTTC. The chain carries TRBV7-9 and TRBJ2-5; 8 nucleotides agree with TRBD2. The J segment lost 5 bases and the V segment lost 5 bases, leaving 13 bases of the junction unmatched. CDR3 length: 16 residues. The germline V gene encodes CDR1 SEHNR and CDR2 FQNEAQ (reference sequence).

Here the CDR3 reads CASSSAKGQGIGYGYTF. The CDR3 nucleotides read TGTGCCAGCAGTTCGGCCAAAGGACAGGGTATAGGCTATGGCTACACCTTC. The genes are TRBV27 and TRBJ1-2, with 8 positions matching TRBD1. Germline V gives CDR1 MNHEY, CDR2 SMNVEV (reference sequence). The CDR3 is 17 residues long. Trimming at V came to 4 bases and at J to 4 bases, leaving 14 bases not matched to a gene.

This clone has just a few counts. The rearrangement links TRBV4-1 to TRBJ1-1; perhaps TRBD1 as D (5 bases). The germline gives CDR1 MGHRA, CDR2 YSYEKL. The CDR3 extends over 13 amino acids. The ends were cut back, 2 bases at V and 4 bases at J, with 8 bases in the middle. The CDR3 sequence is CASSQRGSTEAFF. The CDR3 region has the DNA TGCGCCAGCAGCCAACGGGGGAGCACTGAAGCTTTCTTT.

J is TRBJ2-3 and V is TRBV7-8; D not resolved. The CDR3 runs 14 residues. Germline V lookup: CDR1 SGHVS, CDR2 FQNEAQ. Trimming shortened V by 5 bases and J by 0 bases, and 9 bases separated the two germline ends. CDR3 loop: CASSPLPSTDTQYF. In DNA, the CDR3 is TGTGCCAGCAGCCCCCTCCCGAGCACAGATACGCAGTATTTT.

The genes are TRBV4-1 and TRBJ2-7, with 9 bases aligning to TRBD2. J lost 0 bases, V lost 1 base, and 13 bases had no gene match. Germline V lookup: CDR1 MGHRA, CDR2 YSYEKL. This CDR3 has 19 amino acids. CDR3 region: CASSQANSGSQILSYEQYF. In DNA, the CDR3 is TGCGCCAGCAGCCAAGCCAATAGCGGGAGCCAAATCCTCTCCTACGAGCAGTACTTC.